The 21 T cell receptor beta chains reported below all come from one sample, sequenced in a study of blood T cell repertoires in COVID-19. Repertoires were generated with immunoSEQ multiplex PCR, while TCRdb's copy carries only in-frame clones and drops some. Found here are some 150,000 clones, approximately 87% of them singletons; the top ten hold approximately 4%. Input material: peripheral blood. The receptors derive from a man aged 18 to 30 with active or convalescent COVID-19.

In DNA form, the CDR3 reads TGTGCCAGTAGTATCGCAGGGGCCGCCGGTAATCAGCCCCAGCATTTT. This encodes CASSIAGAAGNQPQHF. V is TRBV19 and J is TRBJ1-5, with D possibly matching TRBD1 (6 bases). Germline CDR1 and CDR2: LNHDA and SQIVND (reference sequence). Trimming removed 3 bases from V and 4 bases from J, with 16 bases in between. This CDR3 has 16 residues.

This clone appeared once. The rearrangement links TRBV24-1 to TRBJ2-2; 7 nucleotides agree with TRBD1. The CDR3 length is 13 residues. Germline V gene sequence: CDR1 KGHDR, CDR2 SFDVKD. Trimming removed 12 bases from V and 6 bases from J; junction bases left unmatched: 9. DNA of the CDR3: TGTGCCTCCCGACAGGGAAGAGCCGGGGAGCTGTTTTTT. It translates to CASRQGRAGELFF.

V usage is TRBV19 and J usage is TRBJ1-1, with D hard to call. Germline loops: CDR1 LNHDA, CDR2 SQIVND (reference sequence). CDR3 length equals 13 residues. The V end lost 7 bases, the J end lost 0 bases, and 9 bases lay between the germline ends. CDR3 in amino acids: CASTAGVNTEAFF. The CDR3 bases are TGTGCCAGTACCGCCGGGGTGAACACTGAAGCTTTCTTT.

The CDR3 here is CASSFLSLTGGYTF. As DNA, the CDR3 is TGTGCCAGCAGTTTTCTTTCGTTGACGGGTGGCTACACCTTC. This sequence joins TRBV27 and TRBJ1-2; D call uncertain. Germline CDR1 and CDR2: MNHEY and SMNVEV (reference sequence). CDR3 size: 14 residues. Trimming pared 3 bases from V and 7 bases from J, leaving 15 bases between.

The V call is TRBV11-3, the J call TRBJ2-3, with D maybe TRBD2 (5 bases). V shed 6 bases and J shed 0 bases, with 10 bases lying between them. CDR1 and CDR2 (germline): SGHNT, YENEEA. This CDR3 contains 14 residues. The CDR3 region has the DNA TGTGCCAGCAGGTTACGGGGAAGCACAGATACGCAGTATTTT. This encodes CASRLRGSTDTQYF.

The V and J genes are TRBV19 and TRBJ2-5, with TRBD2 matching over 7 bases. The V gene's germline CDR1 is LNHDA and CDR2 SQIVND (reference sequence). CDR3 size: 13 residues. V shed 10 bases, J shed 3 bases, and the junction held 8 bases outside the gene matches. CDR3 amino acids: CATSLAKKETQYF. The CDR3 DNA follows: TGTGCCACCTCACTAGCGAAGAAAGAGACCCAGTACTTC.

This chain joins TRBV4-1 and TRBJ1-1, with no clear D. The CDR3 consists of 16 residues. Trimming pared 0 bases from V and 4 bases from J, leaving 15 bases between. The germline V gene has CDR1 MGHRA and CDR2 YSYEKL. CDR3 loop: CASSQDRLNPPTEAFF. CDR3 sequence (DNA): TGCGCCAGCAGCCAAGATCGACTTAACCCCCCCACTGAAGCTTTCTTT.

The chain joins TRBV4-2 to TRBJ1-5, with D maybe TRBD1 (5 bases). This CDR3 spans 15 amino acids. Germline CDR1 reads LGHNA; CDR2 reads YNFKEQ. Trimming removed 2 bases at V and 5 bases at J, with 13 bases between. The CDR3 DNA reads TGTGCCAGCAGCCAACATCTAAGGGGTGATCAGCCCCAGCATTTT. Amino acids: CASSQHLRGDQPQHF.

This clone was found once. The chain has TRBV7-2 and TRBJ2-5; 7 nucleotides match TRBD2. Trimming cost V 3 bases and J 5 bases; bases outside gene matches: 3. The CDR3 sequence is 13 residues long. CDR1 SGHTA and CDR2 FQGNSA come from the germline V gene. CDR3 amino acids: CASSFHGGETQYF. The CDR3 DNA sequence: TGTGCCAGCAGCTTTCACGGGGGGGAGACCCAGTACTTC.

CDR3 loop: CSASIQGLDEQYF. The CDR3 DNA sequence: TGCAGTGCTAGTATCCAGGGTTTAGACGAGCAGTACTTC. The chain has TRBV20-1 and TRBJ2-7; TRBD1 might be the D (5 bases). Germline CDR1 and CDR2: DFQATT and SNEGSKA (reference sequence). This CDR3 region has 13 residues. The germline V and J ends were trimmed by 3 bases and 5 bases, with 14 bases remaining between them.

J is TRBJ1-4 and V is TRBV5-1; 7 nucleotides align to TRBD1. Trimming at V came to 7 bases and at J to 4 bases, leaving 7 bases not matched to a gene. Germline loops: CDR1 SGHRS, CDR2 YFSETQ. The CDR3 is 14 amino acids. The CDR3 DNA sequence: TGCGCCAGCTCCGACGCAGGGGGTAATGAAAAACTGTTTTTT. Encoded protein: CASSDAGGNEKLFF.

The chain is built from TRBV24-1 and TRBJ2-3, with 10 bases lining up with TRBD2. Per germline, CDR1 KGHDR and CDR2 SFDVKD. Losses at the gene ends were 8 bases for V and 3 bases for J; bases not matched to a gene: 19. The CDR3 contains 19 residues. In DNA, the CDR3 is TGTGCCACCAACGGGGCTAGCGGGGGACCTGGGGGGATTACAGATACGCAGTATTTT. Translating gives CATNGASGGPGGITDTQYF.

The rearrangement joins TRBV15 to TRBJ1-3; D unresolved. This CDR3 is 14 amino acids long. Germline CDR1 and CDR2: LNHNV and YYDKDF (reference sequence). The ends were cut back, 1 base at V and 0 bases at J, with 4 bases in the middle. The CDR3 sequence: CATSRGGSGNTIYF. The CDR3, as DNA: TGTGCCACCAGCAGAGGAGGCTCTGGAAACACCATATATTTT.

V usage is TRBV19 and J usage is TRBJ2-4, with D maybe TRBD2 (5 bases). The CDR3 has 13 amino acids. Between the trimmed V and J ends, which lost 11 bases and 2 bases, there was a span of 13 bases. CDR1 and CDR2 from the germline V gene are LNHDA and SQIVND (reference sequence). CDR3 nucleotides: TGTGCCGGGCGAGGGTTGTCCAAAAACATTCAGTACTTC. This translates into CAGRGLSKNIQYF.

The DNA for the CDR3 is TGTGCCAGCAAGGTGCGGCAAGAGACCCAGTACTTC. Translation gives CASKVRQETQYF. The V and J genes are TRBV21-1 and TRBJ2-5; the table's TRBD2 call for D was not verified on the DNA. TRBV21-1 is an annotated pseudogene. This CDR3 region has 12 residues.

The rearrangement joins TRBV6-5 to TRBJ2-2, with D perhaps matching TRBD2 (6 bases). The germline gives CDR1 MNHEY, CDR2 SVGAGI. V was pared by 6 bases and J by 4 bases, with 9 bases between. There are 13 residues in the CDR3. This CDR3 reads CASSGGGTGELFF. The CDR3 coding sequence is TGTGCCAGCAGCGGGGGTGGCACCGGGGAGCTGTTTTTT.

This chain joins TRBV7-9 and TRBJ1-2; D is unclear. V lost 3 bases and J lost 6, with 8 bases in between. In germline, CDR1 is SEHNR, CDR2 FQNEAQ (reference sequence). The CDR3 has 12 residues. DNA for the CDR3: TGTGCCAGCAGCTTGAGGGAGAATGGCTACACCTTC. It encodes CASSLRENGYTF.

This rearrangement joins TRBV2 to TRBJ2-7; 7 positions agree with TRBD1. The germline V gene encodes CDR1 SNHLY and CDR2 FYNNEI. The CDR3 has 17 residues. Trimming removed 4 bases from V and 6 bases from J; junction bases left unmatched: 18. The CDR3 reads CASSASGTAQGLGEQYV. CDR3 nucleotides: TGTGCCAGCAGTGCCTCCGGGACAGCCCAGGGCCTGGGCGAGCAGTACGTC.

The rearrangement links TRBV10-3 to TRBJ1-4; D may be TRBD1 (6 bases). V lost 10 bases and J 3 bases, leaving 18 bases between the germline ends. The CDR3 extends over 15 amino acids. The V gene's germline CDR1 is ENHRY and CDR2 SYGVKD. The CDR3 here is CATSQGLQANEKLFF. The CDR3 DNA follows: TGTGCCACGTCACAGGGCCTGCAAGCTAATGAAAAACTGTTTTTT.

Points on this clone: At one boundary the junction diverges from the germline segment, which might be a read error. The CDR3 is CASREDRDGYGYTF. The DNA of the CDR3 is TGTGCCAGCAGAGAAGACAGGGATGGCTATGGCTACACCTTC. The chain joins TRBV2 to TRBJ1-2; 7 positions match TRBD1. Germline V lookup: CDR1 SNHLY, CDR2 FYNNEI. The CDR3 has 14 residues.

The rearrangement joins TRBV28 to TRBJ2-1, with TRBD2 identical over 7 bases. The germline gives CDR1 MDHEN, CDR2 SYDVKM. The length of the CDR3 is 14 residues. Trimming cost V 6 bases and J 2 bases; bases outside gene matches: 4. The CDR3 nucleotides are TGTGCCAGCAGCCCGGGGGGAACCTACAATGAGCAGTTCTTC. Encoded protein: CASSPGGTYNEQFF.